This T cell receptor beta chain was captured in a study of blood T cell repertoires in COVID-19. About the research overall: Whether acute or convalescent, the COVID-19 samples came from the United States, Italy and Spain. PBMCs, B-cell-depleted T cells, or T cells were the source of the cDNA or gDNA that made up the material.

Per the original data handling: Nucleated cell counts were estimated from reference gene primer amplification. TCRdb's table, derived via immunoSEQ multiplex PCR, lists solely in-frame clones and lacks some. From that table come the V and J calls and clone size; the DNA was used to work out D and trimming. The sample has roughly 700,000 clones, 80% to 90% seen once. From germline, CDR1 is SGHVS and CDR2 FQNEAQ. V was clipped by 2 bases and J by 4 bases; unmatched bases: 5. This CDR3 has 15 amino acids. The sequenced sample consisted of peripheral blood. The chain uses TRBV7-8 and TRBJ2-7; 10 bases fit TRBD1. The sequence was collected from a woman between 18 and 29 years old with acute or convalescent COVID-19. The CDR3 bases are TGTGCCAGCAGCTTATACAGGACAGGGGGATACGAGCAGTACTTC. The encoded protein is CASSLYRTGGYEQYF.